This T cell receptor beta chain emerged from a study of tumor-infiltrating lymphocytes in primary liver carcinoma. Study-level findings and limits: Researchers report that only about 7-25% of top clones turned up in all five tumor regions. Tumor top-250-clone fractions significantly exceeded those of blood (p = 0.039). Whereas tumor region pairs overlapped more, tumor-adjacent and tumor-blood pairs overlapped less.

The CDR3 has 15 residues. CDR1 and CDR2 (germline): SGHRS, YFSETQ. Investigators took RNA and DNA out together from 20-30 mg of unsorted bulk tissue. As for this clonotype: No antigen is known for it. A much larger clone differs from this one at a single base, so this may be a read error.

The authors made TCR beta cDNA from around 500 ng total RNA with a constant-region primer. Library construction for TCR beta comprised three nested multiplex PCR rounds performed with slightly modified ARM-PCR. A C-beta reverse primer was combined with TRBV1-TRBV30 forward primers in the first two PCR rounds, and each round had about 10 cycles. In TCRdb, the multiplex PCR reads were re-called with MiXCR into one record per CDR3 protein. The data show 55,000 to 65,000 distinct CDR3 sequences, 65% to 80% seen once. The chain recombines TRBV5-1 with TRBJ2-7; 8 bases line up with TRBD2. The specimen was liver tumor tissue from sampling region 2. Subset in this sample: tumor region T2, inferior pole. This clonotype was obtained from a man between 35 and 55 years old with primary liver carcinoma and hepatitis B virus infection. The CDR3 is CASNLETGGRDEQYF. CDR3 DNA: TGCGCCAGCAACTTGGAGACGGGAGGGAGGGACGAGCAGTACTTC. Full variable domain (missing parts from reference TRBV5-1 and TRBJ2-7): KAGVTQTPRYLIKTRGQQVTLSCSPISGHRSVSWYQQTPGQGLQFLFEYFSETQRNKGNFPGRFSGRQFSNSRSEMNVSTLELGDSALYLCASNLETGGRDEQYFGPGTRLTVT.